What follows are 18 T cell receptor beta chains derived from one specimen sequenced in a study of radiotherapy plus CTLA-4 blockade in lung cancer listed by TCRdb under 2018. Library method: the immunoSEQ multiplex PCR assay. The table comes from immuneACCESS by way of TCRdb, which keeps in-frame sequences with V and J called. Part of the clones is missing from these tables; in studies checked, under half for an unresolved V gene and the rest for unknown reasons. For this sample there are over 85,000 clones; approximately 78% appear just once. More than 20% of the sample is in the top ten clones. The sample was peripheral blood, taken from a patient treated with radiotherapy plus ipilimumab. The receptors here all came from a human donor with non-small cell lung cancer that progressed on radiotherapy plus ipilimumab.

The chain links TRBV2 to TRBJ2-3; 9 bases map to TRBD1. V was clipped by 6 bases and J by 2 bases; unmatched bases: 6. The CDR3 spans 15 residues. Germline loops: CDR1 SNHLY, CDR2 FYNNEI. The CDR3 sequence: CASRPGQGNTDTQYF. The CDR3, as DNA: TGTGCCAGCAGACCTGGACAGGGGAACACAGATACGCAGTATTTT.

The chain combines TRBV6-1 with TRBJ2-3, with TRBD1 matching over 10 bases. V lost 7 bases and J lost 5; bases outside the gene matches: 9. The CDR3 contains 15 residues. CDR1 and CDR2 from the germline V gene are MNHNS and SASEGT. This chain's CDR3 is CASTPRGQGKDTQYF. CDR3 sequence (DNA): TGTGCCAGCACCCCTCGGGGACAGGGGAAAGATACGCAGTATTTT.

The rearrangement uses TRBV28 and TRBJ1-5; 7 nucleotides agree with TRBD1. CDR3 size: 14 residues. J was trimmed by 7 bases and V by 1 base; bases with no gene match: 4. Germline lookup yields CDR1 MDHEN and CDR2 SYDVKM. CDR3 residues: CASSLSTGLQPQHF. The CDR3 nucleotides are TGTGCCAGCAGTTTATCGACAGGGTTGCAGCCCCAGCATTTT.

This clone showed up just a few times. Relative to the germline gene, one junction end is altered; a read error may explain this. V is TRBV7-2 and J is TRBJ1-4; D gene unclear. Germline V gene lookup returns CDR1 SGHTA and CDR2 FQGNSA. The CDR3 consists of 15 residues. For the CDR3, the DNA is TGTGCCAGCAGGAGGAGCCAAGCAACCAATGAAAAACTGTTTTTT. It codes for CASRRSQATNEKLFF.

The V and J genes are TRBV6-1 and TRBJ1-6; D gene ambiguous. The V and J ends lost 8 bases and 5 bases respectively, with 16 bases between them. Germline V lookup: CDR1 MNHNS, CDR2 SASEGT. This CDR3 is 15 amino acids long. The CDR3 DNA sequence: TGTGCCAGCTCGCCCGCGGGGTTTAATAATTCACCCCTCCACTTT. Its translation: CASSPAGFNNSPLHF.

The CDR3 coding sequence is TGTGCCAGCAGCTATAGCCAGGGGTCGAGCTCCTACGAGCAGTACTTC. The encoded protein is CASSYSQGSSSYEQYF. This chain uses TRBV7-2 with TRBJ2-7, with D perhaps matching TRBD1 (6 bases). Per germline, CDR1 SGHTA and CDR2 FQGNSA. V shed 4 bases and J shed 0 bases, with 16 bases lying between them. This CDR3 contains 16 residues.

The chain employs TRBV2 and TRBJ2-7; maybe TRBD2 (6 bases). Germline CDR1 and CDR2: SNHLY and FYNNEI. V was cut by 7 bases and J by 4 bases, with 17 bases left in between. The CDR3 is 14 residues long. The DNA for the CDR3 is TGTGCCAGCACCCCACAGGATGGACTATACGAGCAGTACTTC. Translated: CASTPQDGLYEQYF.

The CDR3, as DNA: TGTGCCAGCAGTAAAGAGAACACTGAAGCTTTCTTT. This codes for CASSKENTEAFF. This rearrangement joins TRBV6-5 to TRBJ1-1; D is unresolved. Trimming cost V 5 bases and J 1 base, with 5 bases left between them. The CDR3 has 12 amino acids. From germline, CDR1 is MNHEY and CDR2 SVGAGI.

The V call is TRBV2, the J call TRBJ2-3, with 10 bases lining up with TRBD1. CDR3 length: 17 amino acids. V shed 3 bases, J shed 1 base, and the junction held 7 bases outside the gene matches. Per germline, CDR1 SNHLY and CDR2 FYNNEI. The CDR3 is CASSEEDRGRGTDTQYF. The CDR3 DNA sequence: TGTGCCAGCAGTGAGGAAGACAGGGGGCGCGGCACAGATACGCAGTATTTT.

V is TRBV18 and J is TRBJ2-7; 13 positions agree with TRBD2. CDR3 length: 16 amino acids. Trimming cost V 0 bases and J 4 bases; bases outside gene matches: 3. CDR1 KGHSH and CDR2 LQKENI come from the germline V gene. This CDR3 reads CASSPPGLAGKYEQYF. Here the CDR3 DNA reads TGTGCCAGCTCACCACCGGGACTAGCGGGGAAATACGAGCAGTACTTC.

V usage is TRBV7-3 and J usage is TRBJ2-2; D is uncertain. Germline V CDR1 and CDR2: SGHTA, FQGTGA. With 6 bases removed from V and 1 base from J, the gap between germline ends came to 12 bases. This CDR3 has 15 amino acids. CDR3 nucleotide sequence: TGTGCCAGCAGTTTCACCTGGGGGAACACCGGGGAGCTGTTTTTT. Translating it yields CASSFTWGNTGELFF.

This rearrangement joins TRBV28 to TRBJ2-4; tentatively, D is TRBD2 (5 bases). Deletions cut 6 bases from V and 7 bases from J, with 16 bases between. Germline assignment: CDR1 MDHEN and CDR2 SYDVKM. CDR3 length equals 14 residues. The CDR3 reads CASSLNRGSNIQYF. The CDR3 region has the DNA TGTGCCAGCAGCCTCAACCGGGGATCTAACATTCAGTACTTC. Variable domain in full (rest from reference TRBV28 and TRBJ2-4): DVKVTQSSRYLVKRTGEKVFLECVQDMDHENMFWYRQDPGLGLRLIYFSYDVKMKEKGDIPEGYSVSREKKERFSLILESASTNQTSMYLCASSLNRGSNIQYFGAGTRLSVL.

Sample share makes this clone large (0.1 to 1%). The V gene is TRBV28, the J gene TRBJ2-7; TRBD2 matches 13 bases. This CDR3 spans 15 amino acids. V shed 4 bases and J 5 bases; nucleotides not matched to a gene: 5. The germline gives CDR1 MDHEN, CDR2 SYDVKM. CDR3 sequence: CASSSGLAGVHEQYF. The CDR3 region has the DNA TGTGCCAGCAGTTCCGGACTAGCGGGAGTCCACGAGCAGTACTTC. Supplemented by reference TRBV28 and TRBJ2-7, the full variable domain reads DVKVTQSSRYLVKRTGEKVFLECVQDMDHENMFWYRQDPGLGLRLIYFSYDVKMKEKGDIPEGYSVSREKKERFSLILESASTNQTSMYLCASSSGLAGVHEQYFGPGTRLTVT.

The chain combines TRBV30 with TRBJ1-4; D gene unclear. There are 12 residues in the CDR3. CDR1 is GTSNPN and CDR2 is SVGIG in the germline V gene (reference sequence). Trimming cost V 7 bases and J 5 bases, with 11 bases left between them. The CDR3 sequence is CASIGLNEKLFF. CDR3 DNA sequence: TGTGCCTCCATAGGGTTGAATGAAAAACTGTTTTTT.

The rearrangement joins TRBV6-5 to TRBJ1-3, with D possibly being TRBD1 (6 bases). The CDR3 covers 13 residues. V was clipped by 6 bases and J by 1 base, with 7 bases between them. The germline gives CDR1 MNHEY, CDR2 SVGAGI. Here the CDR3 reads CASRQGSGNTIYF. CDR3 bases: TGTGCCAGCAGACAGGGTTCTGGAAACACCATATATTTT.

The chain carries TRBV6-5 and TRBJ2-7; 14 nucleotides align to TRBD2. V lost 4 bases, J lost 4 bases, and 3 bases stayed unmatched. CDR1 is MNHEY and CDR2 is SVGAGI in the germline V gene. The CDR3 is 15 amino acids. CDR3 DNA sequence: TGTGCCAGCAGTTCTCGGACTAGCGGGAGGTACGAGCAGTACTTC. Its translation: CASSSRTSGRYEQYF.

The V gene is TRBV19, the J gene TRBJ2-3; 9 nucleotides align to TRBD2. J was trimmed by 3 bases and V by 4 bases; bases with no gene match: 2. Germline V gene data show CDR1 as LNHDA and CDR2 as SQIVND (reference sequence). The CDR3 is 14 amino acids. The CDR3 loop is CASSRLAGTDTQYF. In nucleotides, the CDR3 is TGTGCCAGTAGTAGGCTAGCGGGGACAGATACGCAGTATTTT.

This clone has more than one count but fewer than ten. The chain employs TRBV5-1 and TRBJ2-1; D may be TRBD1 (5 bases). From germline, CDR1 is SGHRS and CDR2 YFSETQ. The CDR3 has 15 amino acids. The V end lost 1 base, the J end lost 2 bases, and 10 bases lay between the germline ends. The CDR3 region has the DNA TGCGCCAGCAGCTTGACCACAGGTCCCTACAATGAGCAGTTCTTC. Amino acids: CASSLTTGPYNEQFF. Variable domain in full (rest from reference TRBV5-1 and TRBJ2-1): KAGVTQTPRYLIKTRGQQVTLSCSPISGHRSVSWYQQTPGQGLQFLFEYFSETQRNKGNFPGRFSGRQFSNSRSEMNVSTLELGDSALYLCASSLTTGPYNEQFFGPGTRLTVL.